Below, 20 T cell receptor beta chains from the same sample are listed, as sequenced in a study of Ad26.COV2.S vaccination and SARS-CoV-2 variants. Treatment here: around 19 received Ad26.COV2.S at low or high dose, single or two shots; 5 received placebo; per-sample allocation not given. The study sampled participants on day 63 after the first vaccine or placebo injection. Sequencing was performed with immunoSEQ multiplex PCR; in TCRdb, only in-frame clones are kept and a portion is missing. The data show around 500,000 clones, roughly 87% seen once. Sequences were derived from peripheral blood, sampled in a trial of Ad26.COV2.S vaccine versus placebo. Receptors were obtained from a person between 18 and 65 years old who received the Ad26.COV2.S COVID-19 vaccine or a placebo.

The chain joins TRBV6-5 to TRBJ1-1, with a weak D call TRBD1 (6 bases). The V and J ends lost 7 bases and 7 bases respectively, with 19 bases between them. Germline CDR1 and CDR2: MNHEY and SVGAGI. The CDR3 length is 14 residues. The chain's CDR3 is CASTLKGGQLEAFF. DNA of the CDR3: TGTGCCAGCACCCTAAAGGGGGGTCAGCTTGAAGCTTTCTTT.

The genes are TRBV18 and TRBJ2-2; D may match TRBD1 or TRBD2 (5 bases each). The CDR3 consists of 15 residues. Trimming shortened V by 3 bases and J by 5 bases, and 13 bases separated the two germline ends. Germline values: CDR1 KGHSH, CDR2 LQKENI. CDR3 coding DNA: TGTGCCAGCTCACCGGCAGAAGGGGAGACCGGGGAGCTGTTTTTT. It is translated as CASSPAEGETGELFF.

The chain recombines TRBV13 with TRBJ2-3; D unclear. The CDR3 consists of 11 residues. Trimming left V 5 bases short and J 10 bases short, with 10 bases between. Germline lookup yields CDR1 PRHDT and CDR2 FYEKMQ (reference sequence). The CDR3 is CASSPQASQYF. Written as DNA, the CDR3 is TGTGCCAGCAGCCCCCAAGCCTCGCAGTATTTT.

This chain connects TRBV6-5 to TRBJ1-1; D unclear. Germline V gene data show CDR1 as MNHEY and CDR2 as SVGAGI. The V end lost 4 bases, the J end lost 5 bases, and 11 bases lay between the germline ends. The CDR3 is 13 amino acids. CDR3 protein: CASSSIGGTEAFF. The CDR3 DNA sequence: TGTGCCAGCAGTTCCATAGGTGGAACTGAAGCTTTCTTT.

CDR3 sequence reads: CASSPGTGVGEQYF. In nucleotides, the CDR3 is TGTGCCAGCAGCCCGGGGACAGGGGTGGGCGAGCAGTACTTC. The chain is built from TRBV11-2 and TRBJ2-7; TRBD1 agrees at 10 bases. The J segment lost 6 bases and the V segment lost 5 bases, leaving 7 bases of the junction unmatched. The length of the CDR3 is 14 residues. The germline V gene has CDR1 SGHAT and CDR2 FQNNGV. Supplemented by reference TRBV11-2 and TRBJ2-7, the full variable domain reads EAGVAQSPRYKIIEKRQSVAFWCNPISGHATLYWYQQILGQGPKLLIQFQNNGVVDDSQLPKDRFSAERLKGVDSTLKIQPAKLEDSAVYLCASSPGTGVGEQYFGPGTRLTVT.

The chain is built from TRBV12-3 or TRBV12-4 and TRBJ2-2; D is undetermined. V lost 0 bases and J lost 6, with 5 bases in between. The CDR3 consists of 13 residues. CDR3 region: CASSLARAGELFF. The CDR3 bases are TGTGCCAGCAGTTTAGCCCGAGCCGGGGAGCTGTTTTTT.

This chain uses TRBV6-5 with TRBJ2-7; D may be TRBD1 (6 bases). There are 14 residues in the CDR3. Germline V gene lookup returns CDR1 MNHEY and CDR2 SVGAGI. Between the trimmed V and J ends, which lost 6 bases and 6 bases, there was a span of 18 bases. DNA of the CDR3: TGTGCCAGCAGGCCCCGGACAGCCGTGAGCGAGCAGTACTTC. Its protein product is CASRPRTAVSEQYF.

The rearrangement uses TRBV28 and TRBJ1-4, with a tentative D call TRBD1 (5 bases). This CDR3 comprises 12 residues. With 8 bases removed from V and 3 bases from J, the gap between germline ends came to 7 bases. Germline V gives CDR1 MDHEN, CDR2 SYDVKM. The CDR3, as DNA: TGTGCCAGCCGGGACCCTAATGAAAAACTGTTTTTT. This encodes CASRDPNEKLFF.

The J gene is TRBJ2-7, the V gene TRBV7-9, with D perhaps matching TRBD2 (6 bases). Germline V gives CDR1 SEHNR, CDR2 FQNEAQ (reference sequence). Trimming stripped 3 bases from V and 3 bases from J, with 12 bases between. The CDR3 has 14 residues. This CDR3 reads CASSLGGELYEQYF. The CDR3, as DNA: TGTGCCAGCAGCTTGGGGGGAGAACTCTACGAGCAGTACTTC.

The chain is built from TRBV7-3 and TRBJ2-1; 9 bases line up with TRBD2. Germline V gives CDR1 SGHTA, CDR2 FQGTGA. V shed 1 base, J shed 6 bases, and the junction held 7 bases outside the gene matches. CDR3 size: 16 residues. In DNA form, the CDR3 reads TGTGCCAGCAGCTTAAGGGCCGGGACTAGCACCAATGAGCAGTTCTTC. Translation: CASSLRAGTSTNEQFF.

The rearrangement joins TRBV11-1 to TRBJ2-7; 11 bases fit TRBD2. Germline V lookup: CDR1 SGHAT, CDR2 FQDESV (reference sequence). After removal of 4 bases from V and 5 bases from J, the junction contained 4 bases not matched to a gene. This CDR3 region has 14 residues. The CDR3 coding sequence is TGTGCCAGCAGCTGGTTAGCGGGAGGGAACGAGCAGTACTTC. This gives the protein CASSWLAGGNEQYF.

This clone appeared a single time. This CDR3 is CASTSYFSSYNEQFF. DNA for the CDR3: TGTGCCAGCACCTCCTATTTTAGCTCCTACAATGAGCAGTTCTTC. This chain joins TRBV18 and TRBJ2-1; the D is unclear. The CDR3 is made up of 15 amino acids. Germline V gene sequence: CDR1 KGHSH, CDR2 LQKENI. V was pared by 8 bases and J by 0 bases, with 14 bases between. The full variable domain, with the rest looked up from reference TRBV18 and TRBJ2-1, is NAGVMQNPRHLVRRRGQEARLRCSPMKGHSHVYWYRQLPEEGLKFMVYLQKENIIDESGMPKERFSAEFPKEGPSILRIQQVVRGDSAAYFCASTSYFSSYNEQFFGPGTRLTVL.

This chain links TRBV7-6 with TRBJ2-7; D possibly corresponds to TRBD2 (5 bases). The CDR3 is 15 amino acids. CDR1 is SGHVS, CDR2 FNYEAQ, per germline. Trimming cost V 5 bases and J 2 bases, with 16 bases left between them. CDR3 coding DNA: TGTGCCAGCAGCCCGAGCCTAGCCGGGACCTACGAGCAGTACTTC. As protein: CASSPSLAGTYEQYF. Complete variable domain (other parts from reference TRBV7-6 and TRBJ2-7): GAGVSQSPRYKVTKRGQDVALRCDPISGHVSLYWYRQALGQGPEFLTYFNYEAQQDKSGLPNDRFSAERPEGSISTLTIQRTEQRDSAMYRCASSPSLAGTYEQYFGPGTRLTVT.

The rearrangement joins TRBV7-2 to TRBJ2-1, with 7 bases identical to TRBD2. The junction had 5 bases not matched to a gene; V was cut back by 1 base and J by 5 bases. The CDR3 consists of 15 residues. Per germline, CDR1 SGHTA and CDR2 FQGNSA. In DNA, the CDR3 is TGTGCCAGCAGCTTAGATAGGACTAGGCACAATGAGCAGTTCTTC. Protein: CASSLDRTRHNEQFF.

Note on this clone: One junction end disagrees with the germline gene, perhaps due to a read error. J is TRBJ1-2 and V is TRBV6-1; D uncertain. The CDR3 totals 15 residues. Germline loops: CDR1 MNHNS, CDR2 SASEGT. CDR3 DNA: TGTGCCAGCAGCGAAGATACCAGACGCAACTATGGCTACACCTTC. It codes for CASSEDTRRNYGYTF.

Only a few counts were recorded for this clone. Here the CDR3 DNA reads TGTGCCAGCAGTGAAGCCGCAGTGTATTACTATGGCTACACCTTC. Protein product: CASSEAAVYYYGYTF. The chain joins TRBV6-1 to TRBJ1-2; unclear D gene. The ends were cut back, 0 bases at V and 3 bases at J, with 11 bases in the middle. This CDR3 comprises 15 residues. Germline-derived CDR1 and CDR2 are MNHNS and SASEGT.

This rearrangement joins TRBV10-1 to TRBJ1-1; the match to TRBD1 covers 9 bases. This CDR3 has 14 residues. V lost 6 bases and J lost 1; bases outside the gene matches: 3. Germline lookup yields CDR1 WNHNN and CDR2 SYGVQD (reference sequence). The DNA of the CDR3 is TGCGCCAGCAGGCCGACAGGGGGGAACACTGAAGCTTTCTTT. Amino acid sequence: CASRPTGGNTEAFF.

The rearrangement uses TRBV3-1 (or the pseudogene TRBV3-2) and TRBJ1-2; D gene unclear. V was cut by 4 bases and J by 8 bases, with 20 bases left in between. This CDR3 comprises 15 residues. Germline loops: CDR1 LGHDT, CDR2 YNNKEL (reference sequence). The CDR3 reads CASSLITGGAVGYTF. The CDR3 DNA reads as TGTGCCAGCAGCCTGATAACGGGTGGCGCAGTCGGCTACACCTTC.

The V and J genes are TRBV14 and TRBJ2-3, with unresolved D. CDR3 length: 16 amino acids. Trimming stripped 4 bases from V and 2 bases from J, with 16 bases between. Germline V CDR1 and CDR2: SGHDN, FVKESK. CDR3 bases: TGTGCCAGCAGCCCTGGGGTTAACGGTTACACAGATACGCAGTATTTT. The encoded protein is CASSPGVNGYTDTQYF.

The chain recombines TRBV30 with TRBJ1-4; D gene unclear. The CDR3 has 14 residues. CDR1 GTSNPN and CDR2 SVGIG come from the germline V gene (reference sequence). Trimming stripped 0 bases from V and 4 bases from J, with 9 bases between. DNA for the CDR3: TGTGCCTGGAGTGTAGGTTTAAATAATGAAAAACTGTTTTTT. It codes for CAWSVGLNNEKLFF. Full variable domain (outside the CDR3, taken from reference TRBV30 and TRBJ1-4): SQTIHQWPATLVQPVGSPLSLECTVEGTSNPNLYWYRQAAGRGLQLLFYSVGIGQISSEVPQNLSASRPQDRQFILSSKKLLLSDSGFYLCAWSVGLNNEKLFFGSGTQLSVL.